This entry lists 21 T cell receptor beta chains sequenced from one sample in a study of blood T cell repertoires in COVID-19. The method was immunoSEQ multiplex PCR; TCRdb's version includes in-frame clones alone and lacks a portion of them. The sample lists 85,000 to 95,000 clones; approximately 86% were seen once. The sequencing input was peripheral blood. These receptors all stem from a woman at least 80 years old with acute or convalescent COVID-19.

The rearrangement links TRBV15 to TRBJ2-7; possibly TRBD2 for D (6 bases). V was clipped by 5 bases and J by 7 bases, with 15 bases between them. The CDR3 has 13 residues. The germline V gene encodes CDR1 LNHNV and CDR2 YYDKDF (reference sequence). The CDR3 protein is CATSPRLGGEQYF. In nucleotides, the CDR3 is TGTGCCACCAGCCCTCGACTTGGAGGGGAGCAGTACTTC.

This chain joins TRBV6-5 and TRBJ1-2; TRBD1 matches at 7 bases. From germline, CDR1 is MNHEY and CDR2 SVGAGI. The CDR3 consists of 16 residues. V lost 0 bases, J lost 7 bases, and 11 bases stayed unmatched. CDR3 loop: CASSYSRRGRNGGYTF. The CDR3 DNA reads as TGTGCCAGCAGTTACTCGAGAAGGGGGCGAAATGGTGGCTACACCTTC.

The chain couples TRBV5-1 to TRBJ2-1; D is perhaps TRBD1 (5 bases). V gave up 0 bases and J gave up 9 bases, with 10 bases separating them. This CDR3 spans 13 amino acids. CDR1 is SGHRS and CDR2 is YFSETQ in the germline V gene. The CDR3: CASSLVGAGEQFF. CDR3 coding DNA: TGCGCCAGCAGCTTGGTTGGGGCCGGTGAGCAGTTCTTC.

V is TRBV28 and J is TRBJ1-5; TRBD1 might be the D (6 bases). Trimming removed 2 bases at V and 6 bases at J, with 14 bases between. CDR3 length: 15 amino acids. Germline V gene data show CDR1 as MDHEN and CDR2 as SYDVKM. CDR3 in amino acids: CASSLRGQGSQPQHF. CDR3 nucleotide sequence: TGTGCCAGCAGTTTAAGGGGCCAGGGGAGTCAGCCCCAGCATTTT.

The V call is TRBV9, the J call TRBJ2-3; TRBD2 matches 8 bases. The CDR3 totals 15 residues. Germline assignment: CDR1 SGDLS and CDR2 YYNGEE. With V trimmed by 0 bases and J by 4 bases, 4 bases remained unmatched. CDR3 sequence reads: CASSVGGTRADTQYF. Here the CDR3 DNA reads TGTGCCAGCAGCGTAGGAGGGACTAGGGCAGATACGCAGTATTTT.

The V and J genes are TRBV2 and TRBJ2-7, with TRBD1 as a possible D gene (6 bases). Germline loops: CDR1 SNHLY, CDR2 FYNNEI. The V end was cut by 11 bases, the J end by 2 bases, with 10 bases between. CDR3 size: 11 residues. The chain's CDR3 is CAGGQTYEQYF. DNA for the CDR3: TGTGCCGGAGGACAGACCTACGAGCAGTACTTC.

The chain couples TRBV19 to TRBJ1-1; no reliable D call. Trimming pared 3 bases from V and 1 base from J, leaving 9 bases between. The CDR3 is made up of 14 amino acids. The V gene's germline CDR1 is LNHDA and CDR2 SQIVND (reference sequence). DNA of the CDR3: TGTGCCAGTAGTATGGGGAGGCGGAACACTGAAGCTTTCTTT. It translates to CASSMGRRNTEAFF.

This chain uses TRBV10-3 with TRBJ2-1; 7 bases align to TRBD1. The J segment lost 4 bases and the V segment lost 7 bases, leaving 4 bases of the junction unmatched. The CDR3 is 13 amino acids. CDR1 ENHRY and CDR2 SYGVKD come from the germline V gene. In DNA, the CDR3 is TGTGCCATCAAGAGGGACAGTTACAATGAGCAGTTCTTC. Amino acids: CAIKRDSYNEQFF.

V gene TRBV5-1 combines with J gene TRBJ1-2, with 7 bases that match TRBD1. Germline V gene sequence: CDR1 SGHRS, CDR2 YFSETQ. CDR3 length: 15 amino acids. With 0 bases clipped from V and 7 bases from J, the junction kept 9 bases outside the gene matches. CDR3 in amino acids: CASSLGQDRSIGYTF. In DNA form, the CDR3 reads TGCGCCAGCAGCTTGGGCCAGGACAGGTCGATTGGCTACACCTTC.

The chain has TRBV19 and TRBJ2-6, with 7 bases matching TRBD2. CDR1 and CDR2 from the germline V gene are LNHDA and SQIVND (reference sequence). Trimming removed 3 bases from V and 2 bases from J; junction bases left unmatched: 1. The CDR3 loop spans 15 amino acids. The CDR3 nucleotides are TGTGCCAGTAGTATTGGGGGGGCTGGGGCCAACGTCCTGACTTTC. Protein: CASSIGGAGANVLTF.

This CDR3 reads CASSKIGTSSSYNSPLHF. The CDR3 region has the DNA TGCGCCAGCAGCAAGATTGGGACATCTAGCTCCTATAATTCACCCCTCCACTTT. The chain has TRBV5-1 and TRBJ1-6; D is possibly TRBD1 (6 bases). The V end lost 4 bases, the J end lost 0 bases, and 17 bases lay between the germline ends. The CDR3 sequence is 18 residues long. CDR1 and CDR2 (germline): SGHRS, YFSETQ.

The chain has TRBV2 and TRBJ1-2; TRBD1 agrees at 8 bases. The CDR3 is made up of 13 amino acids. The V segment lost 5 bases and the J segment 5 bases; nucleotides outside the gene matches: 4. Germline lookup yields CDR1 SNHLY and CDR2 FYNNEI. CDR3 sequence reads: CASSRTGLYGYTF. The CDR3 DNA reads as TGTGCCAGCAGTAGGACAGGGCTTTATGGCTACACCTTC.

DNA for the CDR3: TGCGCCAGCAGCCCAGGGGAGGGCCCCCAGCCCCAGCATTTT. Translation gives CASSPGEGPQPQHF. The chain has TRBV4-1 and TRBJ1-5, with a weak D call TRBD1 (6 bases). CDR1 and CDR2 (germline): MGHRA, YSYEKL. The CDR3 runs 14 residues. Deletions cut 4 bases from V and 7 bases from J, with 14 bases between.

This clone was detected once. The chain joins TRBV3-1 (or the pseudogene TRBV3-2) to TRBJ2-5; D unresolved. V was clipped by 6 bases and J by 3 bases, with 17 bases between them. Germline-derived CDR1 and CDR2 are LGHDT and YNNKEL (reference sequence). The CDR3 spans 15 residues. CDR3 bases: TGTGCCAGCAGTCCTAGGAGTCGTGCAGAAGAGACCCAGTACTTC. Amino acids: CASSPRSRAEETQYF.

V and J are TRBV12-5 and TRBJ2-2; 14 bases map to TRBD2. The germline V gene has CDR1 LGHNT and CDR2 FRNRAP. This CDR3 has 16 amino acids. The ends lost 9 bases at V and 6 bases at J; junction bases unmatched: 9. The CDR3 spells CASPPGLAGAPGELFF. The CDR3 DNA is TGTGCTAGCCCTCCGGGACTAGCGGGGGCGCCCGGGGAGCTGTTTTTT.

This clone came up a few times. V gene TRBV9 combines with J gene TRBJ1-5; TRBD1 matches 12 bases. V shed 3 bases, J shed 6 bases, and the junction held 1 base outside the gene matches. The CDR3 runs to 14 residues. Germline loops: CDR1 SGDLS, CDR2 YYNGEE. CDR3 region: CASSGDRGLQPQHF. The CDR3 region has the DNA TGTGCCAGCAGCGGGGACAGGGGGCTTCAGCCCCAGCATTTT. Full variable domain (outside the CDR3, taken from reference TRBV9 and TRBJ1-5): DSGVTQTPKHLITATGQRVTLRCSPRSGDLSVYWYQQSLDQGLQFLIQYYNGEERAKGNILERFSAQQFPDLHSELNLSSLELGDSALYFCASSGDRGLQPQHFGDGTRLSIL.

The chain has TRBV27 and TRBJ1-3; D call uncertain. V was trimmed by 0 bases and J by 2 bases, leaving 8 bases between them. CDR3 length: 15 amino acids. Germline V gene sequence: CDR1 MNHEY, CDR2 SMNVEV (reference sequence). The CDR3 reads CASSLSSVPGNTIYF. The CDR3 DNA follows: TGTGCCAGCAGTTTATCAAGCGTCCCTGGAAACACCATATATTTT.

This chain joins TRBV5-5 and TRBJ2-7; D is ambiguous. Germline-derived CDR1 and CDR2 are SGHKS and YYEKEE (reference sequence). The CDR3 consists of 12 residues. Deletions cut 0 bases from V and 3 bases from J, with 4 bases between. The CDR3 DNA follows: TGTGCCAGCAGCTTGGGAGACTACGAGCAGTACTTC. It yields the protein CASSLGDYEQYF. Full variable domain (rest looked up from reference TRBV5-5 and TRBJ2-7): DAGVTQSPTHLIKTRGQQVTLRCSPISGHKSVSWYQQVLGQGPQFIFQYYEKEERGRGNFPDRFSARQFPNYSSELNVNALLLGDSALYLCASSLGDYEQYFGPGTRLTVT.

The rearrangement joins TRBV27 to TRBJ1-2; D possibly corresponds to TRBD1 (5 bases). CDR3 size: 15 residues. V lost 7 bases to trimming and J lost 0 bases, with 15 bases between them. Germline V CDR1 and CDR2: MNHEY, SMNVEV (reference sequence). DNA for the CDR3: TGTGCCAGCAACCTCACCAGGGCAGCTAACTATGGCTACACCTTC. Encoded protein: CASNLTRAANYGYTF.

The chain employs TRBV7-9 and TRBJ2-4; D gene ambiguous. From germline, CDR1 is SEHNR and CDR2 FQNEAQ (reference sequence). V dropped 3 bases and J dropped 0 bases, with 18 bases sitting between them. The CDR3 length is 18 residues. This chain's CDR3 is CASSFKFLPRLAKNIQYF. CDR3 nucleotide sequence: TGTGCCAGCAGCTTTAAGTTTCTACCCAGACTAGCCAAAAACATTCAGTACTTC.

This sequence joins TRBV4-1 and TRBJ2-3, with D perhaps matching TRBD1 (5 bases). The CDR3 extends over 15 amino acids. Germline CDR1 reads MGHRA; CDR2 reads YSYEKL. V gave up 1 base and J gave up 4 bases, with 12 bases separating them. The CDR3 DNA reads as TGCGCCAGCAGCCAAGGGGGCCTGTGGGCAGATACGCAGTATTTT. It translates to CASSQGGLWADTQYF.